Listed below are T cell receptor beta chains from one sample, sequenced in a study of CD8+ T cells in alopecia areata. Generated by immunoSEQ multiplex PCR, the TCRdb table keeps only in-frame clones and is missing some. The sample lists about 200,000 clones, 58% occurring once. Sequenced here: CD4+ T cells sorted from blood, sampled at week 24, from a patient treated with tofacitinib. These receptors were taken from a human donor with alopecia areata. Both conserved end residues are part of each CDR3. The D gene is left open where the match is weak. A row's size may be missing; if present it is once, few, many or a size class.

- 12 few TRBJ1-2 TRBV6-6 TGTGCCAGCAGTTACACTGCCGAGGGCTACACCTTC CASSYTAEGYTF
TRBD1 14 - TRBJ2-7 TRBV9 TGTGCCAGCAGCATAGGGACAGCAACCTACGAGCAGTACTTC CASSIGTATYEQYF
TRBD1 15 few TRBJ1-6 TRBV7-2 TGTGCCAGCAGCTTATCACAGGGGTTTGAGTCACCCCTCCACTTT CASSLSQGFESPLHF
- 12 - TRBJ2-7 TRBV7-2 TGTGCCAGCAGCTTAGAGGTGGGGGAGCAGTACTTC CASSLEVGEQYF
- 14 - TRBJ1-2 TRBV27 TGTGCCAGCAGTTTATCGCCCAGGGGTTATGGCTACACCTTC CASSLSPRGYGYTF
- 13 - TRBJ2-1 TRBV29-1 TGCAGCGTTTTCGGACAGACCTACAATGAGCAGTTCTTC CSVFGQTYNEQFF
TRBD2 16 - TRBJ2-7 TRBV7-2 TGTGCCAGCAGCTTAGCGGGGACTAGAGCAGGTTACGAGCAGTACTTC CASSLAGTRAGYEQYF
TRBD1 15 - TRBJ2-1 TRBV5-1 TGCGCCAGCAGCTCTGCTAGGACAGGGTACAATGAGCAGTTCTTC CASSSARTGYNEQFF
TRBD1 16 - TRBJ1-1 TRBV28 TGTGCCAGCACCAAACCGGCAGGGGGTGGGAGGACTGAAGCTTTCTTT CASTKPAGGGRTEAFF
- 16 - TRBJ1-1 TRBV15 TGTGCCACCAGCAGAGATTTAGAGAGGGCGCAGACTGAAGCTTTCTTT CATSRDLERAQTEAFF
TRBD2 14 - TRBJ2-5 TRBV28 TGTGCCAGCAGCCGTAGCGGGATAGGAGAGACCCAGTACTTC CASSRSGIGETQYF
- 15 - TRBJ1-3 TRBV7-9 TGTGCCAGCAGCTTAGTAGGGATCGCTGGAAACACCATATATTTT CASSLVGIAGNTIYF
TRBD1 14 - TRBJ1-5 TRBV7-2 TGTGCCAGCGGGGCGGGACAGCGTAATCAGCCCCAGCATTTT CASGAGQRNQPQHF
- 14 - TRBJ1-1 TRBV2 TGTGCCAGCAGTGTCGAGACAGGAGGGACTGAAGCTTTCTTT CASSVETGGTEAFF
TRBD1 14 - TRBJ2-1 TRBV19 TGTGCCAGTGGCCTCGGACAGGGGCAAAGGGGGCAGTTCTTC CASGLGQGQRGQFF
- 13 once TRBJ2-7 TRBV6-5 TGTGCCAGCAGTTTTGGGACGGACCGCTCACTAAACTTC CASSFGTDRSLNF
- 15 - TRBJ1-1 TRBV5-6 TGTGCCAGCAGCCCGGGGAGGGACACGTGGGCTGAAGCTTTCTTT CASSPGRDTWAEAFF
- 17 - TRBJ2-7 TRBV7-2 TGTGCCAGCAGCATACCCGTCCTGGCTAGCTCCTCCTACGAGCAGTACTTC CASSIPVLASSSYEQYF
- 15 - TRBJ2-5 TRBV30 TGTGCCTGGAGTGTACGTGGACATCCCCAAGAGACCCAGTACTTC CAWSVRGHPQETQYF
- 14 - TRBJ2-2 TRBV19 TGTGCCAGCGGGACTGGGGGGAGGAGCGGGGAGCTGTTTTTT CASGTGGRSGELFF
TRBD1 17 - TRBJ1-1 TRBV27 TGTGCCAGCAGTTTACTGGAACGACAGGGGCGGAGGACTGAAGCTTTCTTT CASSLLERQGRRTEAFF
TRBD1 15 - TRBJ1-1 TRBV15 TGTGCCACCAGCACCGGGACAGGGGGAAACACTGAAGCTTTCTTT CATSTGTGGNTEAFF
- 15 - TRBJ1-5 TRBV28 TGTGCCAGCAGTTTCGGAGGGAACATCAATCAGCCCCAGCATTTT CASSFGGNINQPQHF
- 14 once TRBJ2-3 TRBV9 TGTGCCAGCAGCGCTACACCAAGCACAGATACGCAGTATTTT CASSATPSTDTQYF
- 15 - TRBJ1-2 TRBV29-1 TGCAGCGTTCCCGACGGGTGGGGACTTAACTATGGCTACACCTTC CSVPDGWGLNYGYTF
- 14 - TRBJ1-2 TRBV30 TGTGCCTGGAGTGTACCCAGGGATGACTATGGCTACACCTTC CAWSVPRDDYGYTF
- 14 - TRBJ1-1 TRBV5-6 TGTGCCAGCAGCTTGGCCCTTGGACAGCCTGAAGCTTTCTTT CASSLALGQPEAFF
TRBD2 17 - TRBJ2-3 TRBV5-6 TGTGCCAGCAGCTTGGGGGGACTAGCGAGCGGCACAGATACGCAGTATTTT CASSLGGLASGTDTQYF
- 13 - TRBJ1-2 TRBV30 TGTGCCTGGAGTGTCGGGAAACACTATGGCTACACCTTC CAWSVGKHYGYTF
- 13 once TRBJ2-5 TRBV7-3 TGTGCCAGCAGCAGGGGGGCAGTGGAGACCCAGTACTTC CASSRGAVETQYF
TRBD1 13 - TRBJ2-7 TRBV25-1 TGTGCCAGCTCCCGGGACAGCTCCTACGAGCAGTACTTC CASSRDSSYEQYF
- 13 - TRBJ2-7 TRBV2 TGTGCCAGCAGTGCGGGACTTCGGGACGAGCAGTACTTC CASSAGLRDEQYF
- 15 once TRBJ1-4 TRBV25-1 TGTGCCAGCAGTGAATTTGGGCCTGAGATTGAAAAACTGTTTTTT CASSEFGPEIEKLFF
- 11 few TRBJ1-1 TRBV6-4 TGTGCCAGCAGCTCCGGGACTGAAGCTTTCTTT CASSSGTEAFF
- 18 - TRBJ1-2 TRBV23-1 TGCGCCAGCAGTTCAATCGCCCAGGCAGGTCGACCTAACTATGGCTACACCTTC CASSSIAQAGRPNYGYTF
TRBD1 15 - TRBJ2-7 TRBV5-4 TGTGCCAGCAGCTCGGACAGGGGATCTTCGGGATGGCAGTACTTC CASSSDRGSSGWQYF
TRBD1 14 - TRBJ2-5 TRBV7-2 TGTGCCAGCAGCTCCGGGACAGGGACGGAGACCCAGTACTTC CASSSGTGTETQYF
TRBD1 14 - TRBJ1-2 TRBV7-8 TGTGCCAGCAGCACCTTCCACAGGGGGCATGGCTACACCTTC CASSTFHRGHGYTF
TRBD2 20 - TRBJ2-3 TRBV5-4 TGTGCCAGCAGCCGGATTCTCCTAGCGGGAGGGCCAACGAGCACAGATACGCAGTATTTT CASSRILLAGGPTSTDTQYF
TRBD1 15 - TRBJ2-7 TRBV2 TGTGCCAGCAGCTTGACAGGGGCCATCTCCTACGAGCAGTACTTC CASSLTGAISYEQYF
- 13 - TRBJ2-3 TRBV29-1 TGCAGCGTTGGGGTCCTGTTAACAGATACGCAGTATTTT CSVGVLLTDTQYF